This T cell receptor (beta chain) was observed in a study of OX40 agonist ivuxolimab in advanced cancers. Study at large: Having had anti-PD-1, anti-PD-L1 or anti-CTLA-4 therapy before was allowed, and about 40% had some.

Findings of the study overall: Dosing at 0.1 to 3.0 mg/kg was accompanied by clonal expansion of CD4+ and CD8+ blood T cells by week 6.

Sequencing used immunoSEQ multiplex PCR; TCRdb keeps in-frame clones, though not all of them. The table records 42,000 or so clones, about 79% of them present only once. Anyone with autoimmune disease history or systemic immunosuppression was excluded. Blood sampling took place at baseline, cycle 4 day 1, and cycle 7 day 1. Germline CDR1 is MNHNY and CDR2 is SVGAGI (reference sequence). This CDR3 comprises 11 residues. V lost 11 bases, J lost 0 bases, and 8 bases lay in between. Regarding this clone: The antigen is unknown.

The sequenced sample was CD4+ or CD8+ T cells sorted from blood, obtained in a trial of the OX40 agonist ivuxolimab. The receptor's source is an adult with an advanced solid tumor such as melanoma, head and neck, liver or kidney cancer. The chain couples TRBV6-6 to TRBJ2-7; TRBD1 might be the D (6 bases). CDR3 sequence (DNA): TGTGCCGGGGGCACCTCCTACGAGCAGTACTTC. Its protein is CAGGTSYEQYF.